The 14 T cell receptor beta chains given below trace back to one sample, sequenced in a study of blood T cell repertoires in COVID-19. Here immunoSEQ multiplex PCR was the method, and the copy in TCRdb shows in-frame clones only, minus some. The profile shows under 300,000 clones, around 85% of them singletons. Sequencing input: PBMCs or T cells enriched from blood (not recorded which). The receptor set was obtained from a woman aged 50 to 65 who had recovered from COVID-19.

In DNA, the CDR3 is TGTGCCAGCAGTGCCAATGGGGGGAAGCAGTACTTC. As protein: CASSANGGKQYF. V and J are TRBV28 and TRBJ2-7; the D gene is possibly TRBD2 (6 bases). Germline V lookup: CDR1 MDHEN, CDR2 SYDVKM. The CDR3 loop spans 12 amino acids. V dropped 5 bases and J dropped 8 bases, with 13 bases sitting between them.

This chain links TRBV7-8 with TRBJ2-7; TRBD2 aligns across 10 bases. The junction had 3 bases not matched to a gene; V was cut back by 5 bases and J by 5 bases. Germline CDR1 is SGHVS and CDR2 is FQNEAQ. This CDR3 comprises 13 residues. CDR3 sequence reads: CASSPGLANEQYF. The CDR3 nucleotides read TGTGCCAGCAGCCCGGGACTAGCGAACGAGCAGTACTTC.

This clone has only a few counts. This sample also contains other DNA sequences that code for the same CDR3. The chain is built from TRBV7-9 and TRBJ1-2; the match to TRBD1 covers 7 bases. After removal of 1 base from V and 2 bases from J, the junction contained 1 base not matched to a gene. The CDR3 covers 14 residues. The V gene's germline CDR1 is SEHNR and CDR2 FQNEAQ (reference sequence). In nucleotides, the CDR3 is TGTGCCAGCAGCTTAGGACAGGGAAACTATGGCTACACCTTC. Amino acids: CASSLGQGNYGYTF.

The chain combines TRBV18 with TRBJ2-2; TRBD1 aligns across 7 bases. From germline, CDR1 is KGHSH and CDR2 LQKENI. The junction had 5 bases not matched to a gene; V was cut back by 4 bases and J by 0 bases. This CDR3 is 16 amino acids long. The chain's CDR3 is CASSLTGTANTGELFF. The CDR3 bases are TGTGCCAGCTCACTTACCGGGACAGCGAACACCGGGGAGCTGTTTTTT.

This clone was seen a single time. The chain couples TRBV2 to TRBJ1-6, with a possible D match to TRBD1 (5 bases). The CDR3 loop spans 14 amino acids. In germline, CDR1 is SNHLY, CDR2 FYNNEI. The V end lost 6 bases, the J end lost 7 bases, and 13 bases lay between the germline ends. The CDR3 DNA sequence: TGTGCCAGCAGCATTCCAGGGCGCAATTCACCCCTCCACTTT. It yields the protein CASSIPGRNSPLHF.

The chain employs TRBV2 and TRBJ2-5, with 12 nucleotides matching TRBD2. V gave up 5 bases and J gave up 5 bases; unmatched junction bases: 6. Germline loops: CDR1 SNHLY, CDR2 FYNNEI. The CDR3 loop spans 15 amino acids. The CDR3 spells CASSNGLAGRETQYF. The CDR3 DNA follows: TGTGCCAGCAGTAATGGACTAGCGGGAAGGGAGACCCAGTACTTC.

The V gene is TRBV10-1, the J gene TRBJ1-1; the D is unclear. V was pared by 2 bases and J by 2 bases, with 6 bases between. The CDR3 length is 13 residues. Per the germline V gene, CDR1 is WNHNN and CDR2 is SYGVQD (reference sequence). The DNA of the CDR3 is TGCGCCAGCAGTGAGCAGGAAAACACTGAAGCTTTCTTT. Translated: CASSEQENTEAFF.

The rearrangement joins TRBV2 to TRBJ1-5; D may be TRBD1 (5 bases). The CDR3 extends over 15 amino acids. Germline CDR1 SNHLY, CDR2 FYNNEI. The ends were cut back, 6 bases at V and 6 bases at J, with 18 bases in the middle. This CDR3 reads CASRDSSGSGQPQHF. DNA for the CDR3: TGTGCCAGCAGAGACAGTTCAGGAAGTGGTCAGCCCCAGCATTTT.

This clone has a single count. This rearrangement joins TRBV28 to TRBJ2-5; 7 nucleotides line up with TRBD1. V shed 6 bases and J 3 bases; nucleotides not matched to a gene: 7. The CDR3 runs to 14 residues. CDR1 and CDR2 from the germline V gene are MDHEN and SYDVKM. The CDR3 sequence is CASSRKGAEETQYF. In nucleotides, the CDR3 is TGTGCCAGCAGCCGTAAGGGGGCCGAAGAGACCCAGTACTTC.

This chain uses TRBV7-2 with TRBJ1-2; D gene ambiguous. V lost 1 base and J lost 3, with 12 bases in between. CDR1 is SGHTA and CDR2 is FQGNSA in the germline V gene. The CDR3 is made up of 15 amino acids. In nucleotides, the CDR3 is TGTGCCAGCAGCTTAGGTCCGCCGGCGGACTATGGCTACACCTTC. This gives the protein CASSLGPPADYGYTF.

Here the CDR3 DNA reads TGTGCCAGCAGAGGAGAGTCACCCCTCCACTTT. Protein: CASRGESPLHF. The V call is TRBV6-5, the J call TRBJ1-6; D unclear. Trimming left V 6 bases short and J 10 bases short, with 7 bases between. The CDR3 is made up of 11 amino acids. Germline CDR1 and CDR2: MNHEY and SVGAGI.

This chain connects TRBV2 to TRBJ2-1; 8 nucleotides align to TRBD2. After removal of 3 bases from V and 8 bases from J, the junction contained 6 bases not matched to a gene. Germline loops: CDR1 SNHLY, CDR2 FYNNEI. The CDR3 has 14 residues. The CDR3 loop reads CASSDQAGGDEQFF. DNA of the CDR3: TGTGCCAGCAGTGACCAGGCGGGAGGAGATGAGCAGTTCTTC. The complete variable domain, with remaining parts taken from reference TRBV2 and TRBJ2-1, reads EPEVTQTPSHQVTQMGQEVILRCVPISNHLYFYWYRQILGQKVEFLVSFYNNEISEKSEIFDDQFSVERPDGSNFTLKIRSTKLEDSAMYFCASSDQAGGDEQFFGPGTRLTVL.

This chain uses TRBV27 with TRBJ2-4, with D perhaps matching TRBD2 (6 bases). CDR3 length: 15 residues. Per the germline V gene, CDR1 is MNHEY and CDR2 is SMNVEV (reference sequence). Trimming cost V 5 bases and J 3 bases, with 14 bases left between them. The CDR3 DNA reads TGTGCCAGCAGTACGCGCGGGGATGGCAAAAACATTCAGTACTTC. Translation gives CASSTRGDGKNIQYF.

A single count supports this clone. The CDR3 DNA reads TGTGCCAGCTCACCTCGAATGGGGGCCCCCACTGAAGCTTTCTTT. It specifies CASSPRMGAPTEAFF. V and J are TRBV18 and TRBJ1-1; TRBD1 is a possible D gene (6 bases). Trimming cost V 3 bases and J 4 bases, with 15 bases left between them. Germline assignment: CDR1 KGHSH and CDR2 LQKENI. The CDR3 totals 15 residues.